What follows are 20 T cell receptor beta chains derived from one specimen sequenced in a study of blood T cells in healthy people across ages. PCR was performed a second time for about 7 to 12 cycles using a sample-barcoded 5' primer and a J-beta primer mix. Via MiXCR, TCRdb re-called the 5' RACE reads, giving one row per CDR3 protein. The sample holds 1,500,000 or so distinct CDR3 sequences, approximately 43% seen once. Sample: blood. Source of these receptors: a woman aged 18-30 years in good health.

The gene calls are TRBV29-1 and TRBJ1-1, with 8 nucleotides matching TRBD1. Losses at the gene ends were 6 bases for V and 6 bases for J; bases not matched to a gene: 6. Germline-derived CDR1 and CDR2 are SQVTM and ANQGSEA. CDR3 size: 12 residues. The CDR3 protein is CSVVDRAAEAFF. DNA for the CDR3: TGCAGCGTCGTGGACAGGGCCGCTGAAGCTTTCTTT.

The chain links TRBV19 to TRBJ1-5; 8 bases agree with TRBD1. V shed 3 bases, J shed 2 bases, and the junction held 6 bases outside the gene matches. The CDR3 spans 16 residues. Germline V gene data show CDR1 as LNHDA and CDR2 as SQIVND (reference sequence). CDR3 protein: CASSIQGALGNQPQHF. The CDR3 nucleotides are TGTGCCAGTAGTATCCAGGGGGCTCTCGGCAATCAGCCCCAGCATTTT.

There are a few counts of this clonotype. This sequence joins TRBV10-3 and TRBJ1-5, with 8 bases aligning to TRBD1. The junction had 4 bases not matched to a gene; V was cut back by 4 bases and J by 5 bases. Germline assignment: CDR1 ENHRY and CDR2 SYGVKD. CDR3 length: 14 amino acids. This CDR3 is CAISGTDRDQPQHF. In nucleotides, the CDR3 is TGTGCCATCAGTGGAACGGACAGGGATCAGCCCCAGCATTTT.

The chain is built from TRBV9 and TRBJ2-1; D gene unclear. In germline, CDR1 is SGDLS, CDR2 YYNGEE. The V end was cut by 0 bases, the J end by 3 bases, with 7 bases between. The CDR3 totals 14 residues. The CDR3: CASSVGPDYNEQFF. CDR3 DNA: TGTGCCAGCAGCGTAGGACCAGACTACAATGAGCAGTTCTTC.

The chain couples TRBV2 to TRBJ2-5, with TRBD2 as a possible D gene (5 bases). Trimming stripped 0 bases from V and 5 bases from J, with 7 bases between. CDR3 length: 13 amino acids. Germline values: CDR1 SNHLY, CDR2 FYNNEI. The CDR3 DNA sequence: TGTGCCAGCAGTGAAGCCGGGATGGAGACCCAGTACTTC. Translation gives CASSEAGMETQYF.

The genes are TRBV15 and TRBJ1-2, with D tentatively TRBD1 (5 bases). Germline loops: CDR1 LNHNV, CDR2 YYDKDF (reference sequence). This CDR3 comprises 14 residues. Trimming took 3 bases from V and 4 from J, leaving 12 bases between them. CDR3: CATSSLMGGYGYTF. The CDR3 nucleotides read TGTGCCACCAGCAGTCTTATGGGGGGCTATGGCTACACCTTC. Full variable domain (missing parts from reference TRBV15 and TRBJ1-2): DAMVIQNPRYQVTQFGKPVTLSCSQTLNHNVMYWYQQKSSQAPKLLFHYYDKDFNNEADTPDNFQSRRPNTSFCFLDIRSPGLGDTAMYLCATSSLMGGYGYTFGSGTRLTVV.

The CDR3: CASSWDWGSYNEQFF. The DNA of the CDR3 is TGTGCCAGCAGTTGGGATTGGGGATCTTACAATGAGCAGTTCTTC. The chain is built from TRBV6-2 or TRBV6-3 and TRBJ2-1; D gene unclear. Trimming left V 4 bases short and J 4 bases short, with 14 bases between. Per the germline V gene, CDR1 is MNHEY and CDR2 is SVGEGT. The CDR3 spans 15 residues.

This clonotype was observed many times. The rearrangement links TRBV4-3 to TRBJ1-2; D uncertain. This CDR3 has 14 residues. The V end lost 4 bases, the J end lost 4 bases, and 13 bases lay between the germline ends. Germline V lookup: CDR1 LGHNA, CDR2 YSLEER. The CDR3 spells CASSPATTSYGYTF. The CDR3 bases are TGCGCCAGCAGCCCAGCGACAACTTCCTATGGCTACACCTTC.

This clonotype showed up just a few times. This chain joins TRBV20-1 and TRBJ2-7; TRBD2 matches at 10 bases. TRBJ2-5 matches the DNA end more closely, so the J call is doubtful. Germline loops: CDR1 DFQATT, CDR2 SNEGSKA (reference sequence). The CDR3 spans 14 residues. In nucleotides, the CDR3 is TGCAGTGCTAGACGGACTAGCGGTAGTGAGACCCAGTACTTC. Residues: CSARRTSGSETQYF.

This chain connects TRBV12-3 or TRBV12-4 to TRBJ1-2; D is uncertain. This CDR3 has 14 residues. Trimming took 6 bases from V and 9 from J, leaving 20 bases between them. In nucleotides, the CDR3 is TGTGCCAGCAGGCTACCGAGGACTGGCACGAGCTACACCTTC. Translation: CASRLPRTGTSYTF.

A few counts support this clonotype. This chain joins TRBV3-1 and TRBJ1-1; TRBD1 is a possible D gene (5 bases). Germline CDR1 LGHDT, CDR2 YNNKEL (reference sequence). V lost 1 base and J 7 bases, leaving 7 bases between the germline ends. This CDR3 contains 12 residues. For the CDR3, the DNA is TGTGCCAGCAGCCAAGCGGGACGTGAAGCTTTCTTT. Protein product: CASSQAGREAFF. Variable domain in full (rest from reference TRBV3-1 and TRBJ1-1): DTAVSQTPKYLVTQMGNDKSIKCEQNLGHDTMYWYKQDSKKFLKIMFSYNNKELIINETVPNRFSPKSPDKAHLNLHINSLELGDSAVYFCASSQAGREAFFGQGTRLTVV.

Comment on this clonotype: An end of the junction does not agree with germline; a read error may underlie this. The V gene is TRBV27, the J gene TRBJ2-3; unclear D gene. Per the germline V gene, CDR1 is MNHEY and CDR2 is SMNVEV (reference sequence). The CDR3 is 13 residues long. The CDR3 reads CASSPRVTDSQYF. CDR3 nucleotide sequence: TGTGCCAGCAGCCCCCGCGTTACAGATTCGCAGTATTTT.

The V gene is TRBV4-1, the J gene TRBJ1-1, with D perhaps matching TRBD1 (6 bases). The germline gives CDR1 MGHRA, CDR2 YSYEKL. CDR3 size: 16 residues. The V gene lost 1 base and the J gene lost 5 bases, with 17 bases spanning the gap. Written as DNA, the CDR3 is TGCGCCAGCAGCCAAGTCCGCAGGGGTCTGTGGACTGAAGCTTTCTTT. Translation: CASSQVRRGLWTEAFF.

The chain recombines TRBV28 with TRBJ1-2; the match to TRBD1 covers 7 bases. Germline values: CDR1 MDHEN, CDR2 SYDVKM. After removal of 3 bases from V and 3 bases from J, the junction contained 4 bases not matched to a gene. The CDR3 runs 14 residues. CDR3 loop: CASSFIRGHYGYTF. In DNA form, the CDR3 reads TGTGCCAGCAGTTTTATTAGGGGGCACTATGGCTACACCTTC.

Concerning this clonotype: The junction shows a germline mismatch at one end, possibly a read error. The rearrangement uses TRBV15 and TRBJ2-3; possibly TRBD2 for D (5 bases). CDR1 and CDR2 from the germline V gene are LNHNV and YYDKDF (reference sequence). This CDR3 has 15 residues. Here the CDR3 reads CATSGTRGSTDTQYF. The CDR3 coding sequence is TGTGCCACCAGCGGAACCAGAGGGAGCACGGATACGCAGTATTTT.

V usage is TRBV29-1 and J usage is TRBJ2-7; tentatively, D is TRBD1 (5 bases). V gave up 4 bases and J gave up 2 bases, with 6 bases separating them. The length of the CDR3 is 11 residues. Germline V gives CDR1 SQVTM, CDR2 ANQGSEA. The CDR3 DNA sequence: TGCAGCGTTGCGACAGCCTACGAGCAGTACTTC. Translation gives CSVATAYEQYF.

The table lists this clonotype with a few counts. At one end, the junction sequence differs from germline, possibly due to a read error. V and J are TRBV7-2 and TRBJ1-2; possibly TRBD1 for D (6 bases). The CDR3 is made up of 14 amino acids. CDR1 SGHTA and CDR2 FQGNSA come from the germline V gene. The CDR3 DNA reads TGTGCCTGCAGCTTAGGGGGGCAGGGCGCTGGCTACACCTTC. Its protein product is CACSLGGQGAGYTF.

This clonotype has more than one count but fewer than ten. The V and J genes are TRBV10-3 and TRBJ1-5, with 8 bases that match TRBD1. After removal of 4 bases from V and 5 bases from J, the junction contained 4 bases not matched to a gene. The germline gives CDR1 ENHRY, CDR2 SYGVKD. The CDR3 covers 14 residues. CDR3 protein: CAISAVDRDQPQHF. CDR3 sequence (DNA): TGTGCCATCAGTGCCGTGGACAGGGATCAGCCCCAGCATTTT.

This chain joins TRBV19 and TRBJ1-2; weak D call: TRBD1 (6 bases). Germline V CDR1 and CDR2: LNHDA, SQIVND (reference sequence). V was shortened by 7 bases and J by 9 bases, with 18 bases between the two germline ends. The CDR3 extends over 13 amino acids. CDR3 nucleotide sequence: TGTGCCAGTAAGCCCCTACAGGGATTAAGCTACACCTTC. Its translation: CASKPLQGLSYTF.

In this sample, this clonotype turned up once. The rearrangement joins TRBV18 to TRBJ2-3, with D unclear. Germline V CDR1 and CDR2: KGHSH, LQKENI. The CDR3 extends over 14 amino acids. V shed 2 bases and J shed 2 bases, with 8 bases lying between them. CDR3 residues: CASSPEINTDTQYF. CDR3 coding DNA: TGTGCCAGCTCACCAGAAATAAACACAGATACGCAGTATTTT.